This T cell receptor (beta chain) was sequenced during a study of technical replicates of blood from several donors. Libraries were prepared by immunoSEQ multiplex PCR; TCRdb keeps only in-frame clonotypes and omits some of them. The sample includes some 66,000 clones, roughly 98% of them seen just once. Sequences were obtained from T cells isolated from PBMCs. The receptor comes from a human donor in good health.

CDR3 bases: TGTGCCAGCAGTTTATACAGACTAAATAATTCACCCCTCCACTTT. The encoded protein is CASSLYRLNNSPLHF. The V and J genes are TRBV27 and TRBJ1-6; D uncertain. The germline gives CDR1 MNHEY, CDR2 SMNVEV (reference sequence). This CDR3 has 15 amino acids. The V end was cut by 1 base, the J end by 5 bases, with 9 bases between.